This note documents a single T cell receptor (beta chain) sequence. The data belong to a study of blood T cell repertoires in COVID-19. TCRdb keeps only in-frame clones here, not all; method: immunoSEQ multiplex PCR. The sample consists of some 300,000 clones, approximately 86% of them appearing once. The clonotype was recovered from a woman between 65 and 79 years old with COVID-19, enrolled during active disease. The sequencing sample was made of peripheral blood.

The CDR3 loop is CATSDDRDGYTF. The CDR3, as DNA: TGTGCCACCAGCGATGACAGGGATGGCTACACCTTC. The rearrangement joins TRBV24-1 to TRBJ1-2, with 7 nucleotides matching TRBD1. Germline CDR1 KGHDR, CDR2 SFDVKD. The J segment lost 6 bases and the V segment lost 7 bases, leaving 4 bases of the junction unmatched. This CDR3 is built from 12 residues.